This TCR beta chain was profiled in a study of tumor-infiltrating lymphocytes in localized non-small cell lung cancer. Study details: Some samples were collected after neoadjuvant chemotherapy; smokers, never-smokers and several histologies were included.

The protocol was immunoSEQ multiplex PCR, while the TCRdb copy is restricted to in-frame clones and leaves out a portion. The sample lists around 16,000 clones, more than 65% occurring once. For this clone: Its antigen is unknown.

From germline, CDR1 is SNHLY and CDR2 FYNNEI. The CDR3 length is 12 residues. Deletions cut 6 bases from V and 4 bases from J, with 9 bases between. The study, taken as a whole, reports: IM1 and IM2 tumors showed no difference in T-cell fraction. Tumors had more T cell infiltration than uninvolved lung, per TCRbeta sequencing and CD3 counts.

The chain has TRBV2 and TRBJ1-2; D is possibly TRBD1 (5 bases). This TCR was sampled from a human donor with non-small cell lung cancer. Input material: lung tumor tissue. CDR3 DNA: TGTGCCAGCAGACCTGACAGCTATGGCTACACCTTC. It translates to CASRPDSYGYTF.